This T cell receptor (beta chain) derives from a study of cytomegalovirus exposure and HLA in healthy donors. Study summary: The 120 or so validation repertoires were reported in a later analysis to have been generated on the same platform as the approximately 700 first-cohort repertoires.

Findings and caveats of the study: Reports showed the classifier diagnosing cytomegalovirus status with high specificity and sensitivity. The investigators catalogued 150 or so TCR beta chains as cytomegalovirus-associated.

Notes on this clone: Antigen specificity is unknown.

The repertoire was sequenced with immunoSEQ multiplex PCR; TCRdb's copy has only in-frame clones and lacks some. The profile shows some 110,000 clones, about 88% of them singletons. The germline CDR1 and CDR2 sequences are DFQATT and SNEGSKA (reference sequence). V gave up 5 bases and J gave up 5 bases, with 9 bases separating them. The CDR3 contains 11 residues. Sequenced sample: PBMCs. The TCR sequence derives from a young woman in good health and CMV-seropositive. The chain combines TRBV20-1 with TRBJ1-1; D call uncertain. The CDR3 region has the DNA TGCAGTGCTGGCTGGGAGACTGAAGCTTTCTTT. This encodes CSAGWETEAFF.